The 23 T cell receptor beta chains below all came from one sample that was sequenced in a study of blood T cell repertoires in COVID-19. The assay was immunoSEQ multiplex PCR, and TCRdb's table has in-frame clones only and misses some. The sample records a few hundred thousand clones, more than 75% being singletons. Sequenced input: peripheral blood. These receptors were collected from a man in his sixties with acute or convalescent COVID-19.

This rearrangement joins TRBV4-3 to TRBJ2-7; TRBD1 matches at 7 bases. Trimming at V came to 3 bases and at J to 7 bases, leaving 18 bases not matched to a gene. CDR3 length: 17 amino acids. In germline, CDR1 is LGHNA, CDR2 YSLEER. CDR3 protein: CASSQGFRAGGSEEQYF. CDR3 coding DNA: TGCGCCAGCAGCCAGGGATTTAGGGCAGGGGGTTCTGAGGAGCAGTACTTC.

The chain couples TRBV6-5 to TRBJ2-7, with TRBD1 identical over 10 bases. Germline lookup yields CDR1 MNHEY and CDR2 SVGAGI. The CDR3 runs to 16 residues. Trimming removed 0 bases from V and 3 bases from J; junction bases left unmatched: 5. The CDR3 reads CASSYSGGTGVYEQYF. CDR3 nucleotide sequence: TGTGCCAGCAGTTACTCGGGAGGGACAGGGGTCTACGAGCAGTACTTC.

The V and J genes are TRBV7-2 and TRBJ1-2, with unresolved D. This CDR3 region has 14 residues. Germline assignment: CDR1 SGHTA and CDR2 FQGNSA. V was clipped by 3 bases and J by 0 bases, with 8 bases between them. CDR3 sequence reads: CASSLGRTNYGYTF. The CDR3 DNA reads as TGTGCCAGCAGCTTGGGCAGAACTAACTATGGCTACACCTTC.

The chain links TRBV5-1 to TRBJ2-5, with 7 bases that match TRBD2. This CDR3 spans 16 amino acids. The germline gives CDR1 SGHRS, CDR2 YFSETQ. V lost 3 bases, J lost 2 bases, and 10 bases stayed unmatched. Here the CDR3 DNA reads TGCGCCAGCAGCTCCACTCTAGCGGTTGGGCAAGAGACCCAGTACTTC. Translation gives CASSSTLAVGQETQYF.

The rearrangement joins TRBV7-9 to TRBJ2-7, with TRBD2 as a possible D gene (5 bases). Germline CDR1 and CDR2: SEHNR and FQNEAQ (reference sequence). Trimming removed 5 bases at V and 3 bases at J, with 14 bases between. CDR3 size: 14 residues. Written as DNA, the CDR3 is TGTGCCAGCAGCCCACGGGATTACCGCTACGAGCAGTACTTC. Protein product: CASSPRDYRYEQYF.

The gene calls are TRBV3-1 (or the pseudogene TRBV3-2) and TRBJ1-3; D call uncertain. V lost 1 base, J lost 0 bases, and 10 bases lay in between. The CDR3 covers 16 residues. CDR1 and CDR2 (germline): LGHDT, YNNKEL (reference sequence). Written as DNA, the CDR3 is TGTGCCAGCAGCCAAGGGCCAGGCCACTCTGGAAACACCATATATTTT. It is translated as CASSQGPGHSGNTIYF.

The rearrangement uses TRBV27 and TRBJ2-7; TRBD1 aligns across 12 bases. The CDR3 spans 14 residues. CDR1 and CDR2 (germline): MNHEY, SMNVEV (reference sequence). The V and J ends lost 6 bases and 2 bases, in that order; junction bases with no gene match: 2. This CDR3 reads CASRGTGGPYEQYF. The DNA for the CDR3 is TGTGCCAGCAGAGGGACAGGGGGCCCCTACGAGCAGTACTTC.

V and J are TRBV19 and TRBJ1-6; TRBD1 is a possible D gene (6 bases). Trimming pared 2 bases from V and 7 bases from J, leaving 12 bases between. This CDR3 comprises 15 residues. Germline lookup yields CDR1 LNHDA and CDR2 SQIVND (reference sequence). CDR3 nucleotide sequence: TGTGCCAGTAGTATAATACAGGGCGGAAATTCACCCCTCCACTTT. This gives the protein CASSIIQGGNSPLHF.

The chain recombines TRBV27 with TRBJ1-3, with D perhaps matching TRBD1 (5 bases). V lost 2 bases, J lost 1 base, and 9 bases lay in between. CDR3 size: 15 residues. The germline CDR1 and CDR2 sequences are MNHEY and SMNVEV (reference sequence). The chain's CDR3 is CASSLRGSSGNTIYF. The CDR3 DNA follows: TGTGCCAGCAGTTTAAGGGGATCTTCTGGAAACACCATATATTTT.

The chain has TRBV7-9 and TRBJ2-7; D perhaps matches TRBD1 (6 bases). Germline values: CDR1 SEHNR, CDR2 FQNEAQ (reference sequence). CDR3 length equals 13 residues. V was clipped by 5 bases and J by 3 bases, with 11 bases between them. CDR3 sequence reads: CASSSEGGYEQYF. The DNA for the CDR3 is TGTGCCAGCAGCAGTGAAGGGGGCTACGAGCAGTACTTC.

V is TRBV7-2 and J is TRBJ2-7; TRBD2 aligns across 10 bases. Germline V gene lookup returns CDR1 SGHTA and CDR2 FQGNSA. Unmatched junction bases numbered 12, after V lost 5 bases and J lost 2 bases. The CDR3 consists of 17 residues. The CDR3 bases are TGTGCCAGCAGCCATAGACTTAGCGGGGGGACCCCCTACGAGCAGTACTTC. Protein: CASSHRLSGGTPYEQYF.

This chain connects TRBV28 to TRBJ1-4, with 9 bases lining up with TRBD1. The CDR3 has 15 residues. The germline V gene has CDR1 MDHEN and CDR2 SYDVKM. Trimming took 11 bases from V and 13 from J; bases not matched to a gene: 20. The CDR3 DNA reads as TGTGCCGGCGCAGGGACCGGGACAGGGCTCAGAAGACTGTTTTTT. Translating it yields CAGAGTGTGLRRLFF.

The CDR3 region is CASSPAWSSYNSPLHF. The CDR3 DNA sequence: TGTGCCAGCAGCCCAGCGTGGAGCTCCTATAATTCACCCCTCCACTTT. V and J are TRBV7-6 and TRBJ1-6; D not certain. From germline, CDR1 is SGHVS and CDR2 FNYEAQ. The V end was cut by 5 bases, the J end by 0 bases, with 11 bases between. The CDR3 is made up of 16 amino acids. Drawing the rest from reference TRBV7-6 and TRBJ1-6, the complete variable domain is GAGVSQSPRYKVTKRGQDVALRCDPISGHVSLYWYRQALGQGPEFLTYFNYEAQQDKSGLPNDRFSAERPEGSISTLTIQRTEQRDSAMYRCASSPAWSSYNSPLHFGNGTRLTVT.

V usage is TRBV6-2 or TRBV6-3 and J usage is TRBJ1-2; D is unresolved. From germline, CDR1 is MNHEY and CDR2 SVGEGT. V shed 2 bases and J shed 2 bases, with 6 bases lying between them. This CDR3 comprises 13 residues. CDR3 DNA: TGTGCCAGCAGTTACGGGGAGAACTATGGCTACACCTTC. Protein sequence: CASSYGENYGYTF.

This clone was counted a few times. The gene calls are TRBV9 and TRBJ1-2; possibly TRBD1 for D (6 bases). Germline lookup yields CDR1 SGDLS and CDR2 YYNGEE. CDR3 length equals 17 residues. Between the trimmed V and J ends, which lost 3 bases and 2 bases, there was a span of 20 bases. The CDR3 here is CASSAASTGQTNYGYTF. The CDR3, as DNA: TGTGCCAGCAGCGCCGCATCCACCGGACAGACAAACTATGGCTACACCTTC.

Only a few counts were recorded for this clone. The chain is built from TRBV19 and TRBJ2-7; perhaps TRBD2 as D (6 bases). The CDR3 is 15 residues long. The germline V gene encodes CDR1 LNHDA and CDR2 SQIVND (reference sequence). V was clipped by 5 bases and J by 7 bases, with 21 bases between them. The CDR3, as DNA: TGTGCCAGTAGTGGGGGAGCGGGCTCCACTCGGGAGCAGTACTTC. It is translated as CASSGGAGSTREQYF.

J is TRBJ1-1 and V is TRBV28; D perhaps matches TRBD1 (5 bases). V lost 6 bases to trimming and J lost 0 bases, with 14 bases between them. This CDR3 contains 15 residues. Germline assignment: CDR1 MDHEN and CDR2 SYDVKM. CDR3 protein: CASSPMGRLNTEAFF. For the CDR3, the DNA is TGTGCCAGCAGCCCGATGGGGCGGCTGAACACTGAAGCTTTCTTT.

The rearrangement joins TRBV10-2 to TRBJ2-7, with 9 positions matching TRBD1. CDR1 WSHSY and CDR2 SAAADI come from the germline V gene. This CDR3 has 15 amino acids. V was pared by 8 bases and J by 1 base, with 9 bases of the junction left unmatched. The CDR3 region is CASQFQGQGSYEQYF. CDR3 sequence (DNA): TGCGCCAGCCAATTTCAGGGACAGGGTTCCTACGAGCAGTACTTC.

This rearrangement joins TRBV5-4 to TRBJ1-1, with TRBD1 identical over 10 bases. V lost 4 bases, J lost 1 base, and 4 bases stayed unmatched. CDR3 length equals 15 residues. Germline V gives CDR1 SGHNT, CDR2 YYREEE (reference sequence). The CDR3 bases are TGTGCCAGCAGCAAAGGACAGGGGGGGAACACTGAAGCTTTCTTT. Translated, it gives CASSKGQGGNTEAFF.

DNA of the CDR3: TGTGCCACTAACGGACAGGGTGGGAACGAGCAGTACTTC. It specifies CATNGQGGNEQYF. This sequence joins TRBV13 and TRBJ2-7; 8 positions match TRBD1. The V gene's germline CDR1 is PRHDT and CDR2 FYEKMQ (reference sequence). The CDR3 contains 13 residues. Trimming removed 10 bases from V and 5 bases from J; junction bases left unmatched: 10.

The rearrangement uses TRBV18 and TRBJ2-2; D gene ambiguous. This CDR3 is 15 amino acids long. CDR1 and CDR2 (germline): KGHSH, LQKENI. V lost 1 base and J 5 bases, leaving 11 bases between the germline ends. CDR3 loop: CASSPRSTKTGELFF. CDR3 nucleotides: TGTGCCAGCTCACCACGTTCGACAAAAACCGGGGAGCTGTTTTTT.

The V call is TRBV5-4, the J call TRBJ1-3; D gene ambiguous. The CDR3 length is 14 residues. V was trimmed by 1 base and J by 8 bases, leaving 13 bases between them. Germline V lookup: CDR1 SGHNT, CDR2 YYREEE (reference sequence). CDR3 region: CASSLLPAQDTIYF. The CDR3 nucleotides are TGTGCCAGCAGCTTGCTACCAGCCCAGGACACCATATATTTT.

The rearrangement links TRBV2 to TRBJ2-6; possibly TRBD2 for D (6 bases). Germline V gives CDR1 SNHLY, CDR2 FYNNEI. V was shortened by 4 bases and J by 3 bases, with 10 bases between the two germline ends. The CDR3 contains 15 residues. The CDR3, as DNA: TGTGCCAGCAGTGTCACGGGGGTTGGGGCCAACGTCCTGACTTTC. The encoded protein is CASSVTGVGANVLTF.